This T cell receptor (beta chain) emerged from a study of blood T cell repertoires in COVID-19. Study-wide context: Acute-phase and convalescent COVID-19 samples originated in the United States, Italy and Spain. The analysed material was cDNA or gDNA that came from T cells, B-cell-depleted T cells, or PBMCs.

Per the original methods: Amplified reference gene primers provided the basis for estimating nucleated cell counts. This table comes from immunoSEQ multiplex PCR, and its TCRdb copy is limited to in-frame clones, with some not included. V and J calls and clone size are given by that table; D and trimming were obtained from the DNA. This sample has about 210,000 clones, with roughly 86% found just once. Deletions cut 0 bases from V and 11 bases from J, with 16 bases between. The CDR3 is 14 residues long. Germline V lookup: CDR1 MGHRA, CDR2 YSYEKL. V and J are TRBV4-1 and TRBJ1-2; no definite D call. The clonotype originates from a woman between 35 and 50 years old with acute or convalescent COVID-19. The sequencing sample was made of peripheral blood. Here the CDR3 reads CASSQDSVAYLYTF. The CDR3 region has the DNA TGCGCCAGCAGCCAAGATAGCGTGGCTTATTTATACACCTTC.